This T cell receptor (beta chain) was sequenced in a study of identifying expanded T cells in peripheral blood. No infections or other immune events were documented during collection. Germline values: CDR1 SGHRS, CDR2 YFSETQ. V lost 3 bases and J lost 9; bases outside the gene matches: 4. This CDR3 has 14 amino acids. The assay was immunoSEQ multiplex PCR, and TCRdb's table has in-frame clones only and misses some. The table has approximately 63,000 clones, around 87% seen once. J is TRBJ2-1 and V is TRBV5-1; 12 nucleotides line up with TRBD1. Material for sequencing was blood. This sequence was found in a person aged 18-70 years in good health. The chain's CDR3 is CASSSGTGGVEQFF. CDR3 nucleotides: TGCGCCAGCAGCTCCGGGACAGGGGGCGTTGAGCAGTTCTTC.